This TCR beta chain was captured by sequencing in a study of early T cells in non-severe SARS-CoV-2 infection. Attachment of unique molecular identifiers to individual cDNA molecules was performed. MiXCR was run by TCRdb on the 5' RACE reads, yielding one entry per CDR3 protein. The data hold under 50,000 distinct CDR3 sequences, with around 5.6% observed a single time. Germline loops: CDR1 LGHNA, CDR2 YNFKEQ. V dropped 3 bases and J dropped 5; count of bases not matched to a gene: 6. The CDR3 loop spans 15 amino acids. At least ten counts were recorded for this clonotype. Sequenced material: whole blood. This sequence was found in an adult who was a healthcare worker with PCR-confirmed SARS-CoV-2 infection or an uninfected control (not recorded which). V and J are TRBV4-2 and TRBJ2-7, with 11 bases aligning to TRBD2. The CDR3 reads CASSHPGLAVNEQYF. DNA for the CDR3: TGTGCCAGCAGCCACCCGGGACTAGCGGTCAACGAGCAGTACTTC.